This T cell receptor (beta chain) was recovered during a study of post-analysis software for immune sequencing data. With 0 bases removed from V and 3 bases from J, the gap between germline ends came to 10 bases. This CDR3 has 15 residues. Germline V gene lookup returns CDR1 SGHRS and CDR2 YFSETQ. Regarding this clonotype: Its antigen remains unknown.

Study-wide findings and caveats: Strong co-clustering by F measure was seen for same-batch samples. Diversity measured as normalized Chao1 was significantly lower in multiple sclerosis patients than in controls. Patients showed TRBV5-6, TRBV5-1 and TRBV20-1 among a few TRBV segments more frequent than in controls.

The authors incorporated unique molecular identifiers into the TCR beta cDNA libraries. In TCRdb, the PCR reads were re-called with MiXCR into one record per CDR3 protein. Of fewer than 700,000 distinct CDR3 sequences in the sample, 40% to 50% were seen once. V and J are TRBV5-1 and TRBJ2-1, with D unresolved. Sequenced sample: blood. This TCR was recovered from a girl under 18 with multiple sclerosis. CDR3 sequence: CASSLDRVSYNEQFF. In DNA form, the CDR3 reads TGCGCCAGCAGCTTGGATCGGGTCAGCTACAATGAGCAGTTCTTC.